The 21 T cell receptor beta chains given below trace back to one sample, sequenced in a study of control samples from healthy donors and cancer patients. The table came from immunoSEQ multiplex PCR; TCRdb's copy has only in-frame clones and leaves some out. Here the sample spans some 160,000 clones, roughly 92% being singletons. Sequencing input: blood. All receptors come from a woman aged 30 to 39 in good health.

The CDR3 DNA sequence: TGTGCCAGCACCCGAACAGGGGGTAGAGCACCCCTCCACTTT. The encoded protein is CASTRTGGRAPLHF. The chain couples TRBV5-6 to TRBJ1-6, with 8 positions matching TRBD1. After removal of 6 bases from V and 11 bases from J, the junction contained 10 bases not matched to a gene. In germline, CDR1 is SGHDT, CDR2 YYEEEE. The CDR3 length is 14 residues.

This chain joins TRBV6-5 and TRBJ1-5, with TRBD1 matching over 9 bases. Germline trimming cut 8 bases from V and 1 base from J; bases unmatched to any gene: 3. CDR1 is MNHEY, CDR2 SVGAGI, per germline. The CDR3 runs 14 residues. The CDR3 DNA is TGTGCCAGCGGCGGACAGGGGAGCAATCAGCCCCAGCATTTT. This gives the protein CASGGQGSNQPQHF.

The CDR3 loop reads CASSSTGLRKEKLFF. The DNA of the CDR3 is TGTGCCAGCAGTTCGACGGGACTCCGGAAAGAAAAACTGTTTTTT. The chain carries TRBV28 and TRBJ1-4, with a weak D call TRBD1 (5 bases). The CDR3 is 15 residues long. The germline V and J ends were trimmed by 4 bases and 8 bases, with 17 bases remaining between them. Germline CDR1 and CDR2: MDHEN and SYDVKM.

This rearrangement joins TRBV3-1 (or the pseudogene TRBV3-2) to TRBJ2-2; the match to TRBD2 covers 10 bases. Per germline, CDR1 LGHDT and CDR2 YNNKEL (reference sequence). CDR3 length: 18 residues. Trimming removed 0 bases from V and 2 bases from J; junction bases left unmatched: 6. The CDR3 DNA reads as TGTGCCAGCAGCCAAGATTGGCAGCGGGAGGGAAACACCGGGGAGCTGTTTTTT. Translation gives CASSQDWQREGNTGELFF.

This rearrangement joins TRBV6-2 or TRBV6-3 to TRBJ2-1; TRBD1 matches at 8 bases. The CDR3 is made up of 14 amino acids. V lost 5 bases, J lost 7 bases, and 7 bases stayed unmatched. Per the germline V gene, CDR1 is MNHEY and CDR2 is SVGEGT. The CDR3 sequence is CASSRRTGRNEQFF. CDR3 nucleotides: TGTGCCAGCAGTCGTAGGACAGGGAGGAATGAGCAGTTCTTC.

This sequence joins TRBV5-4 and TRBJ2-1, with 9 bases that match TRBD2. The CDR3 totals 16 residues. Germline values: CDR1 SGHNT, CDR2 YYREEE (reference sequence). Trimming cost V 6 bases and J 2 bases; bases outside gene matches: 9. In nucleotides, the CDR3 is TGTGCCAGCACGGGCGGGAGGGCCTATCCCTACAATGAGCAGTTCTTC. Amino acids: CASTGGRAYPYNEQFF.

The J gene is TRBJ2-1, the V gene TRBV28; TRBD1 matches at 8 bases. After removal of 3 bases from V and 9 bases from J, the junction contained 7 bases not matched to a gene. This CDR3 is built from 14 residues. Germline V lookup: CDR1 MDHEN, CDR2 SYDVKM. The DNA of the CDR3 is TGTGCCAGCAGTTTGCGGACAGGGAGGAGTGAGCAGTTCTTC. Its translation: CASSLRTGRSEQFF.

This rearrangement joins TRBV7-9 to TRBJ2-7; 10 bases are a match to TRBD1. The CDR3 runs to 15 residues. Germline values: CDR1 SEHNR, CDR2 FQNEAQ (reference sequence). V was clipped by 5 bases and J by 4 bases; unmatched bases: 8. In DNA form, the CDR3 reads TGTGCCAGCAGCCTAAATCCGGGACAGGGGTACGAGCAGTACTTC. It translates to CASSLNPGQGYEQYF. The full variable domain, with the rest looked up from reference TRBV7-9 and TRBJ2-7, is DTGVSQNPRHKITKRGQNVTFRCDPISEHNRLYWYRQTLGQGPEFLTYFQNEAQLEKSRLLSDRFSAERPKGSFSTLEIQRTEQGDSAMYLCASSLNPGQGYEQYFGPGTRLTVT.

The J gene is TRBJ2-7, the V gene TRBV24-1; 9 bases line up with TRBD1. V dropped 3 bases and J dropped 0; count of bases not matched to a gene: 5. CDR3 length equals 16 residues. Germline V gives CDR1 KGHDR, CDR2 SFDVKD. CDR3 sequence (DNA): TGTGCCACCAGTGATGTGGGACAGGGCAACTCCTACGAGCAGTACTTC. This codes for CATSDVGQGNSYEQYF.

The chain recombines TRBV27 with TRBJ2-7; 7 bases are shared with TRBD1. CDR3 length: 12 amino acids. Germline V CDR1 and CDR2: MNHEY, SMNVEV (reference sequence). The trim removed 6 bases at V and 7 bases at J, leaving 6 bases unmatched. The CDR3 sequence: CASRTGVREQYF. The CDR3 DNA follows: TGTGCCAGCAGAACAGGGGTCCGGGAGCAGTACTTC.

The chain recombines TRBV12-3 or TRBV12-4 with TRBJ1-1, with D unclear. This CDR3 comprises 13 residues. V lost 3 bases and J 2 bases, leaving 7 bases between the germline ends. As DNA, the CDR3 is TGTGCCAGCAGTTTTTCAGGAAACACTGAAGCTTTCTTT. It translates to CASSFSGNTEAFF.

The chain couples TRBV5-1 to TRBJ1-4; TRBD1 aligns across 9 bases. The ends lost 4 bases at V and 7 bases at J; junction bases unmatched: 5. Germline CDR1 SGHRS, CDR2 YFSETQ. The length of the CDR3 is 14 residues. The CDR3 here is CASSRGQGGEKLFF. In DNA form, the CDR3 reads TGCGCCAGCAGCCGGGGACAGGGAGGTGAAAAACTGTTTTTT.

The CDR3 reads CASSPEAGGNYGYTF. CDR3 nucleotides: TGCGCCAGCAGCCCGGAGGCAGGGGGAAACTATGGCTACACCTTC. The gene calls are TRBV5-1 and TRBJ1-2; TRBD1 aligns across 7 bases. V lost 4 bases and J lost 2; bases outside the gene matches: 8. The germline V gene has CDR1 SGHRS and CDR2 YFSETQ. This CDR3 spans 15 amino acids.

This rearrangement joins TRBV28 to TRBJ1-4; TRBD1 matches 9 bases. V dropped 1 base and J dropped 4; count of bases not matched to a gene: 10. This CDR3 is built from 18 residues. Germline loops: CDR1 MDHEN, CDR2 SYDVKM. CDR3 amino acids: CASSLSPGQGHINEKLFF. CDR3 nucleotide sequence: TGTGCCAGCAGTTTATCGCCGGGACAGGGTCATATTAATGAAAAACTGTTTTTT.

The chain couples TRBV19 to TRBJ2-7; D is unresolved. In germline, CDR1 is LNHDA, CDR2 SQIVND (reference sequence). The V end was cut by 8 bases, the J end by 7 bases, with 18 bases between. The CDR3 is 13 amino acids. This chain's CDR3 is CASARGSDREQYF. CDR3 nucleotides: TGTGCCAGTGCCCGAGGCTCTGATAGGGAGCAGTACTTC.

The chain combines TRBV19 with TRBJ2-1, with 11 positions matching TRBD2. Germline assignment: CDR1 LNHDA and CDR2 SQIVND (reference sequence). V dropped 0 bases and J dropped 0; count of bases not matched to a gene: 10. This CDR3 has 20 amino acids. The CDR3 region has the DNA TGTGCCAGTAGTATAGATCTATGGGGGACTAGCGGCAGCTCCTACAATGAGCAGTTCTTC. It specifies CASSIDLWGTSGSSYNEQFF.

In DNA, the CDR3 is TGTGCCAGCAGTGGACGGGAGTCTCTAGCCAAAAACATTCAGTACTTC. Its protein product is CASSGRESLAKNIQYF. This sequence joins TRBV6-1 and TRBJ2-4, with D possibly TRBD2 on 6 matching bases. Germline V lookup: CDR1 MNHNS, CDR2 SASEGT. The germline V and J ends were trimmed by 4 bases and 0 bases, with 13 bases remaining between them. The CDR3 covers 16 residues.

The V call is TRBV2, the J call TRBJ2-3; 8 bases match TRBD1. V dropped 6 bases and J dropped 5; count of bases not matched to a gene: 1. The CDR3 is 12 residues long. In germline, CDR1 is SNHLY, CDR2 FYNNEI. The CDR3 sequence is CASRGTGDTQYF. CDR3 DNA: TGTGCCAGCAGGGGGACAGGAGATACGCAGTATTTT.

The chain joins TRBV28 to TRBJ2-1; D is undetermined. This CDR3 spans 13 amino acids. Looked up from germline, CDR1 is MDHEN and CDR2 is SYDVKM. Trimming removed 6 bases from V and 7 bases from J, with 13 bases in between. The CDR3 reads CASSFPAPNEQFF. The CDR3 DNA follows: TGTGCCAGCAGCTTCCCGGCCCCGAATGAGCAGTTCTTC.

The chain employs TRBV29-1 and TRBJ2-1; no firm D call. The CDR3 covers 14 residues. Germline assignment: CDR1 SQVTM and CDR2 ANQGSEA. V was cut by 4 bases and J by 7 bases, with 17 bases left in between. This CDR3 is CSVASAFVGNEQFF. CDR3 sequence (DNA): TGCAGCGTTGCATCGGCTTTCGTTGGGAATGAGCAGTTCTTC.

The genes are TRBV5-6 and TRBJ1-2; D is unclear. V was trimmed by 1 base and J by 6 bases, leaving 4 bases between them. This CDR3 has 11 residues. CDR1 and CDR2 (germline): SGHDT, YYEEEE. This CDR3 is CASSLSHGYTF. DNA for the CDR3: TGTGCCAGCAGCTTGAGTCATGGCTACACCTTC.